This TCR beta chain comes out of a study of OX40 agonist ivuxolimab in advanced cancers. In its sample, this clone was seen once. The data were produced by immunoSEQ multiplex PCR, yet TCRdb's version contains in-frame clones alone and is incomplete. The sample has fewer than 100,000 clones; over 90% are singletons. CDR1 and CDR2 from the germline V gene are SGDLS and YYNGEE. Trimming at V came to 2 bases and at J to 0 bases, leaving 2 bases not matched to a gene. The CDR3 runs to 15 residues. The rearrangement uses TRBV9 and TRBJ2-3; 8 positions agree with TRBD2. The material was CD4+ or CD8+ T cells sorted from blood, obtained in a trial of the OX40 agonist ivuxolimab. This TCR was sampled from an adult with an advanced solid tumor such as melanoma, head and neck, liver or kidney cancer. CDR3 DNA: TGTGCCAGCAGCGTCGGCGGGGGGAGCACAGATACGCAGTATTTT. Protein sequence: CASSVGGGSTDTQYF.